The clone carrying this T cell receptor (beta chain) was picked up a small number of times. Each cDNA molecule in the library carried unique molecular identifiers. Original processing notes: The number of TCRs in each sample had a median of approximately 93,000 and spanned about 23,224 to 690,600. TCRdb re-derived calls from the RACE reads in MiXCR, one entry per CDR3 protein. The V and J calls reflect TCRdb's pipeline rather than the authors' work. Among around 250,000 distinct CDR3 sequences listed, about 9% were seen once. These data are taken from a study of human T cells and chemical hapten exposure. Study summary: Upper-back patch tests with 0.01% DPC were read at 6 days.

Stated time point: pre-sensitization, week 0. Treatment defined: therapeutic diphenylcyclopropenone sensitization with weekly scalp DPC. The CDR3 runs 15 residues. Germline-derived CDR1 and CDR2 are SQVTM and ANQGSEA. The V gene lost 4 bases and the J gene lost 0 bases, with 13 bases spanning the gap. This sample comprised whole blood, obtained in connection with sensitization to the hapten diphenylcyclopropenone (DPC). The TCR was taken from a woman aged 35 to 49 with alopecia areata. Some clones in this sample may be carry-over from other donors' samples. The genes are TRBV29-1 and TRBJ2-1; possibly TRBD2 for D (5 bases). CDR3 DNA sequence: TGCAGCGTTGCATTAGCGTTAAGCTCCTACAATGAGCAGTTCTTC. Protein: CSVALALSSYNEQFF.